These T cell receptor beta chains were read from a single sample in a study of blood T cell repertoires in COVID-19. TCRdb keeps only in-frame clones here, not all; method: immunoSEQ multiplex PCR. The sample has about 160,000 clones, around 81% seen once. Sequencing input: peripheral blood. The receptors here all came from a man in his sixties with active or convalescent COVID-19. Both conserved end residues are part of each CDR3. The order of the fields is V gene, J gene, CDR3 protein.

TRBV19	TRBJ1-2	CASSSTWRGRDYGYTF
TRBV2	TRBJ2-3	CASSELAGELTDTQYF
TRBV7-9	TRBJ1-5	CASSLGQSNQPQHF
TRBV6-5	TRBJ1-6	CASSPTGDLGSPLHF
TRBV11-3	TRBJ2-2	CASSLVNRGQAGELFF
TRBV7-9	TRBJ1-1	CASSPGDRVNTEAFF
TRBV6-1	TRBJ2-1	CASSDLRDEQFF
TRBV2	TRBJ2-7	CASSDGTGIDEQYF
TRBV2	TRBJ2-1	CASSEQLSSGRASSYNEQFF
TRBV18	TRBJ2-2	CASSPILSGQGTGELFF
TRBV6-5	TRBJ1-1	CASSWGQAIMNTEAFF
TRBV3-1/TRBV3-2	TRBJ2-6	CASSQDLGRGANVLTF
TRBV4-1	TRBJ2-3	CASRRGAASTDTQYF
TRBV15	TRBJ2-5	CATSPFQAETQYF
TRBV9	TRBJ2-5	CASSHSSRLAGDQETQYF
TRBV19	TRBJ1-5	CASSPPGQLYQPQHF
TRBV6-5	TRBJ2-7	CASRPLAGDSYEQYF
TRBV28	TRBJ1-2	CASSLLPGISNYGYTF
TRBV12-2	TRBJ1-1	CASRLVPGLSTEAFF
TRBV2	TRBJ2-5	CASSEALQGVGETQYF
TRBV5-8	TRBJ2-1	CASSLRLYNEQFF
TRBV7-2	TRBJ2-2	CASSFDSSAVGELFF
TRBV18	TRBJ1-3	CASSPGQGRNTIYF
TRBV3-1/TRBV3-2	TRBJ2-1	CASSLIAGLSSYNEQFF
TRBV7-9	TRBJ1-6	CASSPQGGNNSPLHF
TRBV19	TRBJ1-4	CASRNQETNEKLFF
TRBV10-3	TRBJ2-7	CAISESGRGSSYEQYF
TRBV4-2	TRBJ1-2	CASSQERDIHLYGYTF
TRBV19	TRBJ1-6	CASSTYLGADNSPLHF
TRBV5-5	TRBJ1-2	CASSLLGRDYGYTF
TRBV19	TRBJ2-2	CASRGPANTGELFF
TRBV7-9	TRBJ2-1	CASERERALGNEQFF
TRBV5-1	TRBJ2-2	CASSTGTDYTGELFF
TRBV2	TRBJ1-1	CASRITGDAEAFF
TRBV7-2	TRBJ2-4	CASSLTSEYRNIQYF
TRBV3-1/TRBV3-2	TRBJ1-4	CASSPRGTANEKLFF